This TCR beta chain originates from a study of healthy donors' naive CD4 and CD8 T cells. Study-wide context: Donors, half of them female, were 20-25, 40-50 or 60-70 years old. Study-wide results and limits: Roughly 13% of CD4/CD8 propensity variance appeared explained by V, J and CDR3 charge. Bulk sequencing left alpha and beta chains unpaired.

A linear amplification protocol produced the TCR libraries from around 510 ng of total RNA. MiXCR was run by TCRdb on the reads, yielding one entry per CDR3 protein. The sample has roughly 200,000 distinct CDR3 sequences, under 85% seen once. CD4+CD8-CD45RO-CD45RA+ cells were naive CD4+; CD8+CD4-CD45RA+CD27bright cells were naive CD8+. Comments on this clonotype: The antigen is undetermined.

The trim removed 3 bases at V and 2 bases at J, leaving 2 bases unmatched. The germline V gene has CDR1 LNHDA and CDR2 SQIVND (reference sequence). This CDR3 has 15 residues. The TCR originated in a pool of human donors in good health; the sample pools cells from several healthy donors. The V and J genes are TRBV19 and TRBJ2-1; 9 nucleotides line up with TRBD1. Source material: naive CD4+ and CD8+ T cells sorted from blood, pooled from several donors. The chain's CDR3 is CASSMGTGPYNEQFF. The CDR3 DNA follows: TGTGCCAGTAGTATGGGGACAGGGCCCTACAATGAGCAGTTCTTC.